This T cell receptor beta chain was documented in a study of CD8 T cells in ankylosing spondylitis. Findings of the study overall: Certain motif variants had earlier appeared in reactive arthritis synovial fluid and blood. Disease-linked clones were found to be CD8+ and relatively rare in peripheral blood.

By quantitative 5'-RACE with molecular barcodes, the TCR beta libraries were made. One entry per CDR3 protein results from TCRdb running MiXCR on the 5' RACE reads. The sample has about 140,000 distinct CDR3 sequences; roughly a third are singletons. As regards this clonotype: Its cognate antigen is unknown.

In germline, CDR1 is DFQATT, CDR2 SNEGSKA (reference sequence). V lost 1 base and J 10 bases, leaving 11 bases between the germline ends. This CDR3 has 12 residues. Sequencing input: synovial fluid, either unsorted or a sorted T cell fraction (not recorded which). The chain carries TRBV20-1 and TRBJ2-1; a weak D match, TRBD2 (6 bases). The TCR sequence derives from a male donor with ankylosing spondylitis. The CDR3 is CSARGPAGEQFF. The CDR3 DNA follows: TGCAGTGCTAGAGGCCCGGCGGGGGAGCAGTTCTTC.